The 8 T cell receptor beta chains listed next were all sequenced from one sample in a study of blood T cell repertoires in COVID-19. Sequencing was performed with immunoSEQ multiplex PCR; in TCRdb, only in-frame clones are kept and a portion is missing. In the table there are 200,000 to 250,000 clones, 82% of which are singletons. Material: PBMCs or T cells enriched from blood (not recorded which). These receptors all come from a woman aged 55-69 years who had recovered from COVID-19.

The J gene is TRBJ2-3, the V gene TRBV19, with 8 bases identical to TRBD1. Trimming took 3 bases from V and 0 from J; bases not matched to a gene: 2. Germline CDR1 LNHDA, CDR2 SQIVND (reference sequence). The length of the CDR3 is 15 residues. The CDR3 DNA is TGTGCCAGTAGTATCCGGACAGGGAGCACAGATACGCAGTATTTT. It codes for CASSIRTGSTDTQYF. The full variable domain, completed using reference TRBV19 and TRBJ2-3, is DGGITQSPKYLFRKEGQNVTLSCEQNLNHDAMYWYRQDPGQGLRLIYYSQIVNDFQKGDIAEGYSVSREKKESFPLTVTSAQKNPTAFYLCASSIRTGSTDTQYFGPGTRLTVL.

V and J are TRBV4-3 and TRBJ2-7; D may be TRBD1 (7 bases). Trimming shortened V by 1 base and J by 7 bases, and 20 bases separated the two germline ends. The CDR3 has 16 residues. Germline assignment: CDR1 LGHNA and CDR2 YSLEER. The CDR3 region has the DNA TGCGCCAGCAGCCAAGCCCCGGGGGCAGGGGGAAGTGAGCAGTACTTC. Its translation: CASSQAPGAGGSEQYF.

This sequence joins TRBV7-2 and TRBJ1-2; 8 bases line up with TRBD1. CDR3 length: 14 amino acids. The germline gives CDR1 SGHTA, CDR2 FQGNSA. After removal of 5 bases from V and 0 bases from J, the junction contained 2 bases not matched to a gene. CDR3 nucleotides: TGTGCCAGCAGCCTGGGACAGGCTAACTATGGCTACACCTTC. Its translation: CASSLGQANYGYTF. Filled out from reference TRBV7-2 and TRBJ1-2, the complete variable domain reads GAGVSQSPSNKVTEKGKDVELRCDPISGHTALYWYRQSLGQGLEFLIYFQGNSAPDKSGLPSDRFSAERTGGSVSTLTIQRTQQEDSAVYLCASSLGQANYGYTFGSGTRLTVV.

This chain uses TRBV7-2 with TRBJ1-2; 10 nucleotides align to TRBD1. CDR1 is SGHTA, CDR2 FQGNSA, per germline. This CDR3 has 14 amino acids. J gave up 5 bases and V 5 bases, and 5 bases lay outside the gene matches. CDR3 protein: CASSPQGQGYGYTF. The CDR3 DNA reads TGTGCCAGCAGCCCACAGGGACAGGGGTATGGCTACACCTTC. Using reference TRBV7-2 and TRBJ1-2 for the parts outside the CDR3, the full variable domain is GAGVSQSPSNKVTEKGKDVELRCDPISGHTALYWYRQSLGQGLEFLIYFQGNSAPDKSGLPSDRFSAERTGGSVSTLTIQRTQQEDSAVYLCASSPQGQGYGYTFGSGTRLTVV.

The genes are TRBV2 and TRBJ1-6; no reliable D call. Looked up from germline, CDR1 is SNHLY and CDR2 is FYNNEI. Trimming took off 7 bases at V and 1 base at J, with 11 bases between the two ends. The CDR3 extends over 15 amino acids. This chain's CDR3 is CASKSDGSYNSPLHF. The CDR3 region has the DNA TGTGCCAGCAAGAGCGACGGATCCTATAATTCACCCCTCCACTTT.

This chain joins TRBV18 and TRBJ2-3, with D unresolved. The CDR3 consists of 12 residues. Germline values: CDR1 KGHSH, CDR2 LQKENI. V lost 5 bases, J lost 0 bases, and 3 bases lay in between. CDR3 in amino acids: CASSSSTDTQYF. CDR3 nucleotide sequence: TGTGCCAGCTCATCTAGCACAGATACGCAGTATTTT.

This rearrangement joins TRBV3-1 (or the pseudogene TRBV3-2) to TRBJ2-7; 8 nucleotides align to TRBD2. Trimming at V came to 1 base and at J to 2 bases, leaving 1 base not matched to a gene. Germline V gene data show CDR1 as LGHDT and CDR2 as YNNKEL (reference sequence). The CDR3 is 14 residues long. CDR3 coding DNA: TGTGCCAGCAGCCAAGGTAGCGGGGCCTACGAGCAGTACTTC. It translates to CASSQGSGAYEQYF.

The CDR3 nucleotides are TGTGCCAGCTCACAGGACAGGGGGGGAGAAAAACTGTTTTTT. Its protein product is CASSQDRGGEKLFF. This chain uses TRBV18 with TRBJ1-4, with 10 bases identical to TRBD1. Germline loops: CDR1 KGHSH, CDR2 LQKENI. The CDR3 runs to 14 residues. V trimming: 4 bases; J trimming: 8 bases; junction bases outside the gene matches: 4.